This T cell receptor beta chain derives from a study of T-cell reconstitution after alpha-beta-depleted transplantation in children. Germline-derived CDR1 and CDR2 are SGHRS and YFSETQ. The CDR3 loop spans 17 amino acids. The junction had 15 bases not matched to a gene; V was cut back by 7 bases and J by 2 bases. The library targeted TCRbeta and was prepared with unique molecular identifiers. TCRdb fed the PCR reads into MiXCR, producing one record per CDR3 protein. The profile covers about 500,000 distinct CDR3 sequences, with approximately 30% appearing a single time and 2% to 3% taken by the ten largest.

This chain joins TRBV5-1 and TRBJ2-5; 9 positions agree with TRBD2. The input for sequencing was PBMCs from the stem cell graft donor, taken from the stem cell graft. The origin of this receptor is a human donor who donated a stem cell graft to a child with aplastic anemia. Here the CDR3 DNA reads TGCGCCAGCTCGCGGGCGCTGACTAGCGGAAAACAAGAGACCCAGTACTTC. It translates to CASSRALTSGKQETQYF.